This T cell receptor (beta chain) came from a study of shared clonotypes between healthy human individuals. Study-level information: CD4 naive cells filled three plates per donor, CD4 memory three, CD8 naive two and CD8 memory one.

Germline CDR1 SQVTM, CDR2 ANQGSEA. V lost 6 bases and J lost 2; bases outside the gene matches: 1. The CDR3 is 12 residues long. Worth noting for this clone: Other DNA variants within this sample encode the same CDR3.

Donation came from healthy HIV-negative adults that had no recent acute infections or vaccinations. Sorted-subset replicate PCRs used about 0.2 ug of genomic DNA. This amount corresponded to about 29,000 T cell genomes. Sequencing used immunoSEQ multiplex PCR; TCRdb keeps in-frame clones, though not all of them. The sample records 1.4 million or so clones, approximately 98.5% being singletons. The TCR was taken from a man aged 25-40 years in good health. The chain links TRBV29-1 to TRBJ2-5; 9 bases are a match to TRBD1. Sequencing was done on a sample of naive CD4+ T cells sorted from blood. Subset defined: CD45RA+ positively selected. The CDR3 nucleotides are TGCAGCGTGGGACAGGGTCAAGAGACCCAGTACTTC. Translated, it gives CSVGQGQETQYF.